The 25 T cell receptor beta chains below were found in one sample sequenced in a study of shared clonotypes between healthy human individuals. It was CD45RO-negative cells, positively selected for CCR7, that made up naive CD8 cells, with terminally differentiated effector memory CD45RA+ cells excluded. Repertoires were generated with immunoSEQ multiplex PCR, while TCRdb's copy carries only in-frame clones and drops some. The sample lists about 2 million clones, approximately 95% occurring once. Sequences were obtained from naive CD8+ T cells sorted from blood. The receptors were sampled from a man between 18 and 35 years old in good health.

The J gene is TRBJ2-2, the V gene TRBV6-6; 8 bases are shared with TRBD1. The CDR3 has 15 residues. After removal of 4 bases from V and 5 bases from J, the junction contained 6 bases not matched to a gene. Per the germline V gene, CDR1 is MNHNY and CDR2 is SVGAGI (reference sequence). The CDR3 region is CASSWGQASTGELFF. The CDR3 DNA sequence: TGTGCCAGCAGTTGGGGACAGGCGAGTACCGGGGAGCTGTTTTTT.

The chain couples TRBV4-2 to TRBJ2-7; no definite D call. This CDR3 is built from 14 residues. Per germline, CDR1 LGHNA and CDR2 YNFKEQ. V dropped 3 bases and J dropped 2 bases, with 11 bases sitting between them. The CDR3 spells CASSQRQEAYEQYF. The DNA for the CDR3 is TGTGCCAGCAGCCAGCGGCAGGAAGCCTACGAGCAGTACTTC.

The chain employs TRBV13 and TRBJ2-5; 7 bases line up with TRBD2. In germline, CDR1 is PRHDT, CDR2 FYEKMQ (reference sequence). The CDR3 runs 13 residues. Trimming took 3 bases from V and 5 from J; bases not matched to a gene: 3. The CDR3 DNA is TGTGCCAGCAGCTTTAGCGGGTCGGAGACCCAGTACTTC. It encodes CASSFSGSETQYF.

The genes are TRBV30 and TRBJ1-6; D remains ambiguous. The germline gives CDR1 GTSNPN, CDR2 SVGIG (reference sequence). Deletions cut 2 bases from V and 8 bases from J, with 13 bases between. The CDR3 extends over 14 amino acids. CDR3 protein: CAWSSGAGDSPLHF. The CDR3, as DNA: TGTGCCTGGAGTTCGGGAGCCGGGGATTCACCCCTCCACTTT.

The CDR3 DNA sequence: TGTGCCAGCACCAATAAAATGGCGGGAGGGCCTTCTGTGGAGTCCTACGAGCAGTACTTC. Translation gives CASTNKMAGGPSVESYEQYF. The V and J genes are TRBV7-8 and TRBJ2-7, with 9 bases aligning to TRBD2. V was clipped by 7 bases and J by 1 base; unmatched bases: 23. Germline loops: CDR1 SGHVS, CDR2 FQNEAQ. CDR3 length: 20 amino acids.

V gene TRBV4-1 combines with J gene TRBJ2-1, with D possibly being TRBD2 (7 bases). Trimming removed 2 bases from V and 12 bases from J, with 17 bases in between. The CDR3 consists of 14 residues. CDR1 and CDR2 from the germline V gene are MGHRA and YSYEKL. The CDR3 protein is CASSQYGGGDAQFF. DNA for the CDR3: TGCGCCAGCAGCCAATATGGGGGGGGCGACGCGCAGTTCTTC.

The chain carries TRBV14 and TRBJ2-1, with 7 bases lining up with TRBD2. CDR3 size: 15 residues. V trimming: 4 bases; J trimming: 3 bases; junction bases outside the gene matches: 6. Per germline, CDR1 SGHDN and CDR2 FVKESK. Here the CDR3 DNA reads TGTGCCAGCAGCCCGCGAGCGGGACGCTACAATGAGCAGTTCTTC. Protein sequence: CASSPRAGRYNEQFF.

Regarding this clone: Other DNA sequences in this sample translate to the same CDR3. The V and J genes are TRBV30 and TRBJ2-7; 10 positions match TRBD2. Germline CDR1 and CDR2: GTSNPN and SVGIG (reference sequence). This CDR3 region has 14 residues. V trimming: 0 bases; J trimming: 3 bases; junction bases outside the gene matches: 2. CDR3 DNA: TGTGCCTGGAGTGTCGCTAGCGGGGGCTACGAGCAGTACTTC. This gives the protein CAWSVASGGYEQYF.

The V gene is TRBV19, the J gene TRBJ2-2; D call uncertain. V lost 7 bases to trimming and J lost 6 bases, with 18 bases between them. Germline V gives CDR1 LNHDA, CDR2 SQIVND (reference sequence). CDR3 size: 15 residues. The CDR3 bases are TGTGCCAGTACCCCCTACGATTTAGTTCCCGGGGAGCTGTTTTTT. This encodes CASTPYDLVPGELFF.

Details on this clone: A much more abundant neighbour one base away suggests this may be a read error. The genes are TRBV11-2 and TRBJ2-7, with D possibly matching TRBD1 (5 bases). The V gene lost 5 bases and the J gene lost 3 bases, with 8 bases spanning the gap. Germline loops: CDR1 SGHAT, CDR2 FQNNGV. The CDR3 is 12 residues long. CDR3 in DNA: TGTGCCAGCAGCATAGGGGTCTACGAGCAGTACTTC. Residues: CASSIGVYEQYF.

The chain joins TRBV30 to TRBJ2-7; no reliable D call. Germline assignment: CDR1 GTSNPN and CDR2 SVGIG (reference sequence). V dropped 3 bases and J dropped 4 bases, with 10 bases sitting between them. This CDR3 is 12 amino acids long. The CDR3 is CAWSGATYEQYF. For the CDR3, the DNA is TGTGCCTGGAGCGGCGCTACTTACGAGCAGTACTTC.

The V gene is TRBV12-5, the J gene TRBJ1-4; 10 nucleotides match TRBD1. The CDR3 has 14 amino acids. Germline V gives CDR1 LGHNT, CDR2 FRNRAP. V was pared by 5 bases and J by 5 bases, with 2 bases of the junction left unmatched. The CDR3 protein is CASGGTGVNEKLFF. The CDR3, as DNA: TGTGCTAGTGGTGGGACAGGGGTAAATGAAAAACTGTTTTTT.

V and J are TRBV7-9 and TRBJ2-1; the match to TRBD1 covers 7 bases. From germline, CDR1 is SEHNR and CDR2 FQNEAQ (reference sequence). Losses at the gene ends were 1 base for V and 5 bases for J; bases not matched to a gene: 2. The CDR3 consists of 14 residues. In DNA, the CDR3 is TGTGCCAGCAGCTTAGATGGGACAGACAATGAGCAGTTCTTC. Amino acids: CASSLDGTDNEQFF.

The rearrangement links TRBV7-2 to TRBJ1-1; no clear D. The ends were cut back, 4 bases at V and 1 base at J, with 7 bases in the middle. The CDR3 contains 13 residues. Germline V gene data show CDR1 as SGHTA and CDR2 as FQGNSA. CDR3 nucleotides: TGTGCCAGCAGCTGGGCCTGGAACACTGAAGCTTTCTTT. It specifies CASSWAWNTEAFF.

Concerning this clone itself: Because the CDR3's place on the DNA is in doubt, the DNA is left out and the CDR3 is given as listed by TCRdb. This CDR3 reads CASSTSMGQQFF. The chain is built from TRBV27 and TRBJ2-1. The germline V gene has CDR1 MNHEY and CDR2 SMNVEV (reference sequence). The CDR3 numbers 12 amino acids, ends counted.

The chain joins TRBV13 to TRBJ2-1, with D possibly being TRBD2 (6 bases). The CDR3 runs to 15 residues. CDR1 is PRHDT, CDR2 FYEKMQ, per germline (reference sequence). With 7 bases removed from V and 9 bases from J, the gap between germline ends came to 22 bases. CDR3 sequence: CASNDQTVRDGEQFF. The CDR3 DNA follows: TGTGCCAGCAACGACCAGACAGTGCGGGACGGTGAGCAGTTCTTC.

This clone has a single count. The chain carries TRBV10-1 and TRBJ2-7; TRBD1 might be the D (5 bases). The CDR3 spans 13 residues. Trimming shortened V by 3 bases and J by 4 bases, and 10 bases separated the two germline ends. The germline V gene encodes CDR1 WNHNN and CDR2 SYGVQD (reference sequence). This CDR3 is CASSDRQGYEQYF. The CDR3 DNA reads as TGCGCCAGCAGTGATCGGCAGGGTTACGAGCAGTACTTC.

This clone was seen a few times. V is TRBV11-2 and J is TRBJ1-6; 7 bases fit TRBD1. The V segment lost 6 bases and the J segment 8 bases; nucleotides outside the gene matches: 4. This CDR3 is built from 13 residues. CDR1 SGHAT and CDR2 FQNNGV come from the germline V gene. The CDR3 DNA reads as TGTGCCAGCAGGCAGGGGGAAGATTCACCCCTCCACTTT. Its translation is CASRQGEDSPLHF.

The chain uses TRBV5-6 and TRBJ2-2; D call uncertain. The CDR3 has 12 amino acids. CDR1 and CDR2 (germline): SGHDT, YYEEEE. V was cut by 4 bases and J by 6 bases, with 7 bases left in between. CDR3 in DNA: TGTGCCAGCAGCGTCGATCCCGGGGAGCTGTTTTTT. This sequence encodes CASSVDPGELFF.

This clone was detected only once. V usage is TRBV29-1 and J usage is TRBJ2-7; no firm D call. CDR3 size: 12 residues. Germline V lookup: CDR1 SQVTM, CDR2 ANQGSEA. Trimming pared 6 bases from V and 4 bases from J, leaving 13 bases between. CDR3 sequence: CSVSGPHYEQYF. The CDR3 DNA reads TGCAGCGTCTCCGGGCCCCATTACGAGCAGTACTTC.

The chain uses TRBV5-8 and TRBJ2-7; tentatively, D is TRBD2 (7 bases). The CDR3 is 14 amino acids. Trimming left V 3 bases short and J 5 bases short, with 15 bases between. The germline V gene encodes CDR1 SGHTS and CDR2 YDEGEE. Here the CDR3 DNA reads TGTGCCAGCAGCTGGGCACGGGGGGCCGACGAGCAGTACTTC. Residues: CASSWARGADEQYF.

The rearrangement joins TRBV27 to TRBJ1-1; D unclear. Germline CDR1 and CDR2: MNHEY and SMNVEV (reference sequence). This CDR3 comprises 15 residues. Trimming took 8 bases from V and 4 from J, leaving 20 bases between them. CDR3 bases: TGTGCCAGCCAGAGGGATTGGGAGGTTTTCACTGAAGCTTTCTTT. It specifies CASQRDWEVFTEAFF.

CDR3 residues: CASRRTENTGELFF. The CDR3 nucleotides read TGCGCCAGCAGAAGGACAGAGAACACCGGGGAGCTGTTTTTT. J is TRBJ2-2 and V is TRBV10-2; D is perhaps TRBD1 (6 bases). This CDR3 is built from 14 residues. The germline gives CDR1 WSHSY, CDR2 SAAADI. The ends were cut back, 6 bases at V and 1 base at J, with 9 bases in the middle.

The CDR3 nucleotides are TGTGCCAGCAGCAAAGCTTGGGACAGTTGGTACGAGCAGTACTTC. This sequence encodes CASSKAWDSWYEQYF. The chain couples TRBV21-1 to TRBJ2-7; the tabulated D call, TRBD1, remains unverified against the DNA. TRBV21-1 is given as a pseudogene. The CDR3 consists of 15 residues.

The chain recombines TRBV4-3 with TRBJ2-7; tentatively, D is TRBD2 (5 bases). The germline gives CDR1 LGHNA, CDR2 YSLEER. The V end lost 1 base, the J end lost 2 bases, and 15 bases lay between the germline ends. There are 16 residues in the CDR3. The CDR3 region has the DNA TGCGCCAGCAGCCAAGCGTTCTCAGAGGGTACCTACGAGCAGTACTTC. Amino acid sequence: CASSQAFSEGTYEQYF.